The 15 T cell receptor beta chains below come from one sample, sequenced in a study of human T cells and chemical hapten exposure. MiXCR, applied by TCRdb to the RACE reads, yields one record per CDR3 protein. The sample has 97,000 or so distinct CDR3 sequences; less than 35% are singletons. Time point defined: patch test 3, about 24 weeks after DPC sensitization. As to treatment: therapeutic diphenylcyclopropenone sensitization with weekly scalp DPC. Specimen: whole blood, collected in connection with sensitization to the hapten diphenylcyclopropenone (DPC). These receptors originate from a man aged 40-49 years with alopecia areata. Some clones in this sample may be carry-over from other donors' samples.

V gene TRBV20-1 combines with J gene TRBJ2-7; 8 bases align to TRBD2. CDR1 is DFQATT and CDR2 is SNEGSKA in the germline V gene (reference sequence). Trimming at V came to 5 bases and at J to 5 bases, leaving 8 bases not matched to a gene. This CDR3 spans 13 amino acids. The CDR3: CSAASGSVDEQYF. CDR3 in DNA: TGCAGTGCTGCAAGCGGGAGTGTCGACGAGCAGTACTTC.

This clonotype has a handful of counts. The chain has TRBV7-2 and TRBJ2-3; tentative D call: TRBD1 (6 bases). The germline gives CDR1 SGHTA, CDR2 FQGNSA. V lost 3 bases and J lost 0, with 13 bases in between. The CDR3 loop spans 16 amino acids. The CDR3 DNA is TGTGCCAGCAGCTTTAAAGGGGGTTATAGCACAGATACGCAGTATTTT. Translated, it gives CASSFKGGYSTDTQYF.

This clonotype was detected a few times. The chain combines TRBV20-1 with TRBJ1-1; D perhaps matches TRBD1 (6 bases). This CDR3 contains 11 residues. The ends were cut back, 2 bases at V and 8 bases at J, with 9 bases in the middle. Germline V gene lookup returns CDR1 DFQATT and CDR2 SNEGSKA (reference sequence). CDR3 nucleotides: TGCAGTGCTAGACAAACAGGGGAAGCTTTCTTT. Translation: CSARQTGEAFF.

The chain joins TRBV2 to TRBJ2-3; 7 bases line up with TRBD2. V was pared by 6 bases and J by 0 bases, with 3 bases of the junction left unmatched. Germline V gene sequence: CDR1 SNHLY, CDR2 FYNNEI. The CDR3 totals 14 residues. In DNA form, the CDR3 reads TGTGCCAGCAGCGGACTAGATAGCACAGATACGCAGTATTTT. Its translation is CASSGLDSTDTQYF.

CDR3 nucleotides: TGTGCCAGCAGACGGGACAGTAGCTCCTACGAGCAGTACTTC. It is translated as CASRRDSSSYEQYF. The V and J genes are TRBV12-3 or TRBV12-4 and TRBJ2-7, with TRBD1 matching over 7 bases. Trimming removed 6 bases from V and 0 bases from J; junction bases left unmatched: 5. The length of the CDR3 is 14 residues.

The chain recombines TRBV28 with TRBJ1-1; the D gene is possibly TRBD1 (6 bases). In germline, CDR1 is MDHEN, CDR2 SYDVKM. The V end was cut by 8 bases, the J end by 10 bases, with 23 bases between. The CDR3 runs to 14 residues. CDR3 amino acids: CASGFRGNLLGAFF. The CDR3 DNA reads TGTGCCAGCGGCTTCAGGGGAAACCTTCTAGGAGCTTTCTTT.

This clonotype has a handful of counts. The rearrangement uses TRBV9 and TRBJ2-7, with D possibly being TRBD2 (6 bases). Trimming removed 0 bases at V and 4 bases at J, with 11 bases between. The CDR3 has 14 residues. CDR1 is SGDLS, CDR2 YYNGEE, per germline. CDR3 region: CASSVDGRGYEQYF. In DNA, the CDR3 is TGTGCCAGCAGCGTAGATGGGCGGGGATACGAGCAGTACTTC.

The chain combines TRBV5-1 with TRBJ2-3; tentative D call: TRBD2 (6 bases). The length of the CDR3 is 16 residues. Trimming removed 0 bases at V and 1 base at J, with 12 bases between. Germline V gene sequence: CDR1 SGHRS, CDR2 YFSETQ. CDR3 amino acids: CASSLATRGGTDTQYF. The CDR3, as DNA: TGCGCCAGCAGCTTGGCGACTCGCGGGGGCACAGATACGCAGTATTTT.

The chain uses TRBV21-1 and TRBJ2-2; the D call TRBD1 from the table was never checked on the DNA. TRBV21-1 is a known pseudogene. The CDR3 extends over 17 amino acids. For the CDR3, the DNA is TGTGCCAGCAGCAAAGCGGGGGGGACACTGAACACCGGGGAGCTGTTTTTT. This encodes CASSKAGGTLNTGELFF.

The V and J genes are TRBV25-1 and TRBJ2-2; no clear D gene. Trimming left V 0 bases short and J 6 bases short, with 5 bases between. The CDR3 is made up of 13 amino acids. Germline CDR1 MGHDK, CDR2 SYGVNS. The CDR3 DNA reads as TGTGCCAGCAGTGAATATCGGGCCGGGGAGCTGTTTTTT. Its protein is CASSEYRAGELFF.

The chain recombines TRBV6-2 or TRBV6-3 with TRBJ1-2; 12 nucleotides align to TRBD1. The CDR3 length is 16 residues. Germline V gene lookup returns CDR1 MNHEY and CDR2 SVGEGT. Losses at the gene ends were 6 bases for V and 3 bases for J; bases not matched to a gene: 8. CDR3 residues: CASSRRDRGQDYGYTF. In DNA form, the CDR3 reads TGTGCCAGCAGCCGGCGGGACAGGGGGCAGGACTATGGCTACACCTTC.

The J gene is TRBJ1-5, the V gene TRBV4-1, with 7 bases aligning to TRBD1. With V trimmed by 3 bases and J by 6 bases, 8 bases remained unmatched. Germline CDR1 and CDR2: MGHRA and YSYEKL. CDR3 length equals 15 residues. CDR3 in amino acids: CASSQGQQRGQPQHF. CDR3 coding DNA: TGCGCCAGCAGCCAGGGACAGCAAAGAGGTCAGCCCCAGCATTTT.

This clonotype has a handful of counts. This rearrangement joins TRBV20-1 to TRBJ1-1; the D gene is possibly TRBD1 (5 bases). The CDR3 length is 15 residues. The germline V and J ends were trimmed by 6 bases and 7 bases, with 24 bases remaining between them. Germline CDR1 is DFQATT and CDR2 is SNEGSKA (reference sequence). The CDR3 nucleotides are TGCAGTGCCCTCGAGCCCACAGGTGCGAATGGTGAAGCTTTCTTT. This gives the protein CSALEPTGANGEAFF.

The chain uses TRBV20-1 and TRBJ1-5; no clear D gene. V was clipped by 6 bases and J by 1 base, with 10 bases between them. The CDR3 runs to 13 residues. The germline CDR1 and CDR2 sequences are DFQATT and SNEGSKA (reference sequence). Here the CDR3 reads CSAVRSSNQPQHF. The DNA of the CDR3 is TGCAGTGCCGTCCGCTCCAGCAATCAGCCCCAGCATTTT.

This clonotype was counted between two and nine times. The rearrangement uses TRBV24-1 and TRBJ2-1, with D perhaps TRBD1 (6 bases). V was clipped by 9 bases and J by 7 bases, with 12 bases between them. The CDR3 runs 12 residues. Germline V gives CDR1 KGHDR, CDR2 SFDVKD. This CDR3 reads CATSTGWNEQFF. For the CDR3, the DNA is TGTGCCACCTCTACAGGGTGGAATGAGCAGTTCTTC.